Sequencing of this T cell receptor (beta chain) was carried out in a study of vaccination and CD4 T cells after COVID-19. About the study: Overlapping spike pools from SARS-CoV-2 and HCoV-NL63, HCoV-OC43 and HCoV-229E served as culture stimuli. Controls used CEFX viral epitopes (positive), HIV-1 Nef peptides (negative), or no peptide. The study's findings and limits: A nonsignificant rise from roughly 21 to 40 was seen in the median number of SARS-CoV-2-reactive clonotypes.

With the Oncomine TCR Beta short-read assay, DNA from cultured CD4+ T cells was sequenced. From cultured CD4+ T cells, genomic DNA was extracted. TCRdb fed the PCR reads into MiXCR, producing one record per CDR3 protein. The sample lists around 19,000 distinct CDR3 sequences, around 50% seen once, with 4.5% to 5.5% in the top ten. Treatment noted: roughly 11-day PBMC culture with coronavirus spike peptide pools or control peptides (ViraFEST assay). On this clonotype: Its antigen remains unknown.

V dropped 0 bases and J dropped 7 bases, with 16 bases sitting between them. The CDR3 consists of 16 residues. Germline-derived CDR1 and CDR2 are MNHEY and SMNVEV (reference sequence). The chain employs TRBV27 and TRBJ2-1; D gene ambiguous. This receptor was obtained from a human donor who had recovered from COVID-19. The sample taken for sequencing was CD4+ T cells from blood, cultured in vitro. In nucleotides, the CDR3 is TGTGCCAGCAGTTTATCGGAAGGAAGGTCTGGTAATGAGCAGTTCTTC. This codes for CASSLSEGRSGNEQFF.